This record covers a single T cell receptor (beta chain). The target of this receptor is not known. No much larger clone exists at a distance of one base, and base qualities are not known. TCRbeta CDR3 regions were amplified from genomic DNA using the immunoSEQ Assay, a bias-controlled multiplex PCR. In the paper's pipeline: The number of nucleated cells in each sample was estimated from the amplification of reference gene primers within the assay. Sequence reads were collapsed and filtered to measure the absolute abundance of every unique TCRbeta CDR3 rearrangement. For each sample, productive Simpson clonality was calculated by taking the square root of Simpson's diversity index across productive rearrangements. Held by TCRdb, this immuneACCESS table contains in-frame sequences only and omits some clones. Under half of the omission traces to an unresolved V gene where checked; the cause of the rest is unknown. V, J and clone size were drawn from that table, and D and trimming were deduced from the DNA. The sample data list hundreds of thousands of clones, and around 80% of these were observed just once. Approximately 5.4% of the sample is in the top ten clones.

The data stem from a study of blood T cell repertoires in COVID-19 (dated by TCRdb to 2020 to 2021). For the wider study: Samples from collaborators originated in the United States, Italy and Spain and spanned both the acute and convalescent phases of COVID-19. The prospective study material was composed of cDNA or gDNA derived from T cells, B-cell-depleted T cells, or PBMCs. Deeply sampled blood TCRbeta repertoires from subjects exposed to, actively infected with, or recovered from COVID-19 were included in the dataset. The repertoires were released in a freely available public database intended as a resource for research on the immune response to SARS-CoV-2. The samples were drawn from the first 160 participants of the ongoing ImmuneRACE study and from 1,254 subjects provided by 6 global collaborators. A de-identified subject ID, COVID-19 status, age in years and sex were almost always included in the sample metadata. Where HLA class I and class II types were available, the types were taken from metadata supplied by the sample provider, not from assay-based typing. Overall study results and their limits: Clinical and demographic metadata were provided uncurated, with the amount varying by source and participant.

The collaborating institutions used their own protocols to collect whole blood in K2EDTA tubes. Collaborator samples were shipped for TCRbeta analysis as frozen whole blood, isolated PBMCs, or DNA extracted from either sample type. According to the germline V gene, CDR1 reads SGHRS and CDR2 reads YFSETQ. At the junction V is shortened by 0 bases and J by 8 bases, with 14 bases in between. The CDR3 numbers 14 residues from cysteine through phenylalanine. Kept here is only the CDR3 DNA, which spans 42 bases and is read in frame from base 1. Material for sequencing was peripheral blood. This receptor was obtained from a man older than 75 with acute or convalescent COVID-19. The V gene is TRBV5-1 and the J gene is TRBJ1-2, with a tentative D gene TRBD1 over 5 matching bases. The CDR3 corresponds to CASSLAPRGRGYTF. In nucleotide form, the sequence is TGCGCCAGCAGCTTGGCCCCAAGGGGCCGGGGCTACACCTTC.